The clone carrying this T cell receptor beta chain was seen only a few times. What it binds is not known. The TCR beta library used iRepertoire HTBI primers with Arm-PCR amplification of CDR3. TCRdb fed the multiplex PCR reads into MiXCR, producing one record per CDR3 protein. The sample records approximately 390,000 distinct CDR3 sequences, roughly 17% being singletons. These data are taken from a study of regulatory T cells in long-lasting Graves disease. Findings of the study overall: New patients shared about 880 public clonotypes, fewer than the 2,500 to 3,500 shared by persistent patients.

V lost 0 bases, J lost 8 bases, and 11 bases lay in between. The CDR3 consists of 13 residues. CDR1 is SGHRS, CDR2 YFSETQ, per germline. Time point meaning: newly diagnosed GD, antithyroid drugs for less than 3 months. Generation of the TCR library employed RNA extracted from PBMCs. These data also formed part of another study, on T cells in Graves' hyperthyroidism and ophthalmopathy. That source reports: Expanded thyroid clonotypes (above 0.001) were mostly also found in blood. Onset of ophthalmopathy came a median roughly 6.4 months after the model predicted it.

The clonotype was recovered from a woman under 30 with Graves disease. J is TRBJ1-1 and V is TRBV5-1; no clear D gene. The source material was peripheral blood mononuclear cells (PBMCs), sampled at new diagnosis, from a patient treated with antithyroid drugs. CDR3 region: CASSLGGIKEAFF. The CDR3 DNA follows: TGCGCCAGCAGCTTGGGAGGGATAAAGGAAGCTTTCTTT.